Shown below are 20 T cell receptor beta chains from a single sample sequenced in a study of shared clonotypes between healthy human individuals. Positively selected for CCR7, the CD45RO-negative cells used as naive CD8 cells excluded terminally differentiated effector memory CD45RA+ cells. Some clones are missing from TCRdb's copy, which holds only in-frame ones; the method was immunoSEQ multiplex PCR. The table has about 550,000 clones, over 95% seen once. The specimen sequenced was naive CD8+ T cells sorted from blood. These receptors were taken from a woman in her thirties in good health.

The chain couples TRBV29-1 to TRBJ2-1; 9 bases line up with TRBD2. From germline, CDR1 is SQVTM and CDR2 ANQGSEA. This CDR3 region has 16 residues. V shed 0 bases and J 8 bases; nucleotides not matched to a gene: 11. The CDR3 protein is CSVEEFGSGSLDEQFF. CDR3 DNA: TGCAGCGTTGAAGAGTTTGGTAGCGGGAGTTTGGATGAGCAGTTCTTC.

The chain couples TRBV28 to TRBJ2-1; the match to TRBD1 covers 9 bases. Germline V gene data show CDR1 as MDHEN and CDR2 as SYDVKM. With V trimmed by 6 bases and J by 15 bases, 9 bases remained unmatched. This CDR3 comprises 12 residues. CDR3 nucleotide sequence: TGTGCCAGCAGGCCTACGGGACAGGGAGGGTTCTTC. It yields the protein CASRPTGQGGFF. The variable domain in full, completed from reference TRBV28 and TRBJ2-1, reads DVKVTQSSRYLVKRTGEKVFLECVQDMDHENMFWYRQDPGLGLRLIYFSYDVKMKEKGDIPEGYSVSREKKERFSLILESASTNQTSMYLCASRPTGQGGFFGPGTRLTVL.

The chain uses TRBV19 and TRBJ2-7; D gene unclear. The V end lost 4 bases, the J end lost 5 bases, and 21 bases lay between the germline ends. Germline assignment: CDR1 LNHDA and CDR2 SQIVND (reference sequence). The CDR3 sequence is 16 residues long. CDR3 in amino acids: CASSTRTDPRKDEQYF. CDR3 sequence (DNA): TGTGCCAGTAGTACGAGGACCGACCCCAGGAAGGACGAGCAGTACTTC.

This chain links TRBV28 with TRBJ1-1; D perhaps matches TRBD1 (5 bases). CDR1 and CDR2 (germline): MDHEN, SYDVKM. V lost 7 bases, J lost 5 bases, and 20 bases lay in between. This CDR3 contains 15 residues. This CDR3 is CASILMGGGRTEAFF. The DNA for the CDR3 is TGTGCCAGCATCCTTATGGGGGGTGGGCGGACTGAAGCTTTCTTT. Using reference TRBV28 and TRBJ1-1 for the parts outside the CDR3, the full variable domain is DVKVTQSSRYLVKRTGEKVFLECVQDMDHENMFWYRQDPGLGLRLIYFSYDVKMKEKGDIPEGYSVSREKKERFSLILESASTNQTSMYLCASILMGGGRTEAFFGQGTRLTVV.

The chain couples TRBV4-1 to TRBJ2-2; 13 bases match TRBD2. CDR3 size: 19 residues. V dropped 1 base and J dropped 1; count of bases not matched to a gene: 6. CDR1 is MGHRA, CDR2 YSYEKL, per germline. CDR3 DNA: TGCGCCAGCAGCCAAGTCGGACTAGCGGGAGTGATGAACACCGGGGAGCTGTTTTTT. Translation: CASSQVGLAGVMNTGELFF.

The chain links TRBV11-2 to TRBJ2-7; the D gene is possibly TRBD1 (6 bases). V was shortened by 5 bases and J by 4 bases, with 21 bases between the two germline ends. The germline V gene encodes CDR1 SGHAT and CDR2 FQNNGV. The CDR3 has 16 amino acids. The DNA for the CDR3 is TGTGCCAGCAGCCCCCCAGGATTAAGGGGGAGTTACGAGCAGTACTTC. Translated, it gives CASSPPGLRGSYEQYF.

The chain employs TRBV6-9 and TRBJ2-7; D perhaps matches TRBD1 (7 bases). V lost 3 bases to trimming and J lost 7 bases, with 19 bases between them. Germline loops: CDR1 MNHGY, CDR2 SVAAGI. The CDR3 is 15 residues long. CDR3 sequence reads: CASSYGAGGMEEQYF. The DNA of the CDR3 is TGTGCCAGCAGTTACGGGGCAGGGGGGATGGAGGAGCAGTACTTC.

The J gene is TRBJ1-3, the V gene TRBV6-1, with D unclear. Germline values: CDR1 MNHNS, CDR2 SASEGT. The V end was cut by 6 bases, the J end by 3 bases, with 12 bases between. This CDR3 is built from 14 residues. The CDR3 bases are TGTGCCAGCAGAGGAGGGCGGAATGGAAACACCATATATTTT. Encoded protein: CASRGGRNGNTIYF.

The chain links TRBV28 to TRBJ1-5; D is unresolved. CDR1 is MDHEN, CDR2 SYDVKM, per germline. This CDR3 has 13 residues. V was pared by 9 bases and J by 5 bases, with 14 bases between. CDR3 loop: CASDGRGHQPQHF. The CDR3 coding sequence is TGTGCCAGTGACGGGAGAGGGCATCAGCCCCAGCATTTT.

The gene calls are TRBV30 and TRBJ2-5; the match to TRBD1 covers 12 bases. V lost 2 bases, J lost 5 bases, and 6 bases stayed unmatched. This CDR3 has 15 residues. CDR1 and CDR2 (germline): GTSNPN, SVGIG (reference sequence). The CDR3 DNA follows: TGTGCCTGGAGTACTTGGGACAGGGGGCTGGAGACCCAGTACTTC. Its protein product is CAWSTWDRGLETQYF. The variable domain in full, completed from reference TRBV30 and TRBJ2-5, reads SQTIHQWPATLVQPVGSPLSLECTVEGTSNPNLYWYRQAAGRGLQLLFYSVGIGQISSEVPQNLSASRPQDRQFILSSKKLLLSDSGFYLCAWSTWDRGLETQYFGPGTRLLVL.

J is TRBJ1-1 and V is TRBV5-6; possibly TRBD1 for D (5 bases). Germline CDR1 reads SGHDT; CDR2 reads YYEEEE. The CDR3 has 17 residues. V was cut by 0 bases and J by 1 base, with 16 bases left in between. CDR3: CASSLAPGFDGNTEAFF. The CDR3 coding sequence is TGTGCCAGCAGCTTGGCTCCAGGGTTCGATGGGAACACTGAAGCTTTCTTT.

This clone appeared a few times. The chain employs TRBV19 and TRBJ1-5; TRBD1 matches at 8 bases. Looked up from germline, CDR1 is LNHDA and CDR2 is SQIVND (reference sequence). CDR3 length equals 16 residues. Trimming removed 7 bases from V and 5 bases from J; junction bases left unmatched: 13. The CDR3 loop reads CASKTLSGQGDQPQHF. The DNA of the CDR3 is TGTGCCAGTAAGACTCTTTCAGGACAGGGTGATCAGCCCCAGCATTTT.

CDR3 nucleotides: TGTGCCAGCAGCGTTGACCTGGGGGCAGACGAGCAGTACTTC. This encodes CASSVDLGADEQYF. The rearrangement links TRBV9 to TRBJ2-7; TRBD1 is a possible D gene (6 bases). Trimming left V 2 bases short and J 5 bases short, with 14 bases between. The CDR3 runs 14 residues. CDR1 is SGDLS, CDR2 YYNGEE, per germline.

This chain uses TRBV29-1 with TRBJ1-1; possible D gene TRBD1, 5 bases. CDR3 length equals 13 residues. Trimming took 7 bases from V and 4 from J, leaving 16 bases between them. Germline CDR1 reads SQVTM; CDR2 reads ANQGSEA. As DNA, the CDR3 is TGCAGCGCACCAGGGACCGGGCTCACTGAAGCTTTCTTT. Protein product: CSAPGTGLTEAFF.

In its sample, this clone was seen once. DNA for the CDR3: TGTGCCAGCAGCCCAGACAGAACTAATGAAAAACTGTTTTTT. It codes for CASSPDRTNEKLFF. The chain combines TRBV7-9 with TRBJ1-4; D may be TRBD1 (5 bases). V gave up 5 bases and J gave up 1 base, with 8 bases separating them. Germline V CDR1 and CDR2: SEHNR, FQNEAQ (reference sequence). There are 14 residues in the CDR3.

J is TRBJ2-7 and V is TRBV14; 10 bases are a match to TRBD1. V trimming: 4 bases; J trimming: 3 bases; junction bases outside the gene matches: 6. Germline V lookup: CDR1 SGHDN, CDR2 FVKESK. This CDR3 spans 15 amino acids. The CDR3 spells CASSPRDRGIYEQYF. The CDR3 DNA follows: TGTGCCAGCAGCCCCCGGGACAGGGGAATCTACGAGCAGTACTTC.

This clone was detected once. CDR3 region: CASSILAGALLTDTQYF. The CDR3 nucleotides are TGTGCCAGCTCGATATTGGCGGGAGCGCTTTTGACAGATACGCAGTATTTT. The chain carries TRBV7-9 and TRBJ2-3, with 7 nucleotides matching TRBD2. Trimming cost V 8 bases and J 3 bases; bases outside gene matches: 17. Looked up from germline, CDR1 is SEHNR and CDR2 is FQNEAQ (reference sequence). This CDR3 is 17 amino acids long.

CDR3 nucleotide sequence: TGTGCCAGTAGTATTCCCGCGTTCCCGACTAGCGGGGGTCCGAACACCGGGGAGCTGTTTTTT. Translation: CASSIPAFPTSGGPNTGELFF. This chain uses TRBV19 with TRBJ2-2, with TRBD2 matching 12 bases. The germline CDR1 and CDR2 sequences are LNHDA and SQIVND (reference sequence). This CDR3 comprises 21 residues. J was trimmed by 0 bases and V by 3 bases; bases with no gene match: 14.

The CDR3 DNA follows: TGTGCCAGCAGTCCTCGACAGCTAACTGAAGCTTTCTTT. Translation gives CASSPRQLTEAFF. This chain uses TRBV27 with TRBJ1-1; perhaps TRBD1 as D (5 bases). From germline, CDR1 is MNHEY and CDR2 SMNVEV (reference sequence). Trimming left V 5 bases short and J 5 bases short, with 12 bases between. This CDR3 is built from 13 residues.

The chain links TRBV27 to TRBJ2-7; 9 bases are a match to TRBD2. Germline V lookup: CDR1 MNHEY, CDR2 SMNVEV (reference sequence). The CDR3 totals 14 residues. J was trimmed by 9 bases and V by 2 bases; bases with no gene match: 8. The CDR3, as DNA: TGTGCCAGCAGTTTAGCGGGAGGGCCCGGTTGGCAGTACTTC. It specifies CASSLAGGPGWQYF.